The 28 T cell receptor beta chains given below trace back to one sample, sequenced in a study of T-cell memory formation after mild COVID-19. TCRdb processed the 5' RACE reads anew with MiXCR; each CDR3 protein has one entry. The table records about 390,000 distinct CDR3 sequences, approximately 15% of them present only once. The sequenced sample was PBMCs or a T cell subset sorted from them (not recorded which). Receptors originate from a man aged 18 to 30 who had mild COVID-19 (a few samples of this study predate the infection). Cell type and time point are not known.

This clonotype was detected a few times. The chain couples TRBV20-1 to TRBJ1-1, with no clear D. V was shortened by 3 bases and J by 0 bases, with 8 bases between the two germline ends. Germline assignment: CDR1 DFQATT and CDR2 SNEGSKA (reference sequence). This CDR3 contains 13 residues. CDR3 residues: CSARNGMNTEAFF. As DNA, the CDR3 is TGCAGTGCTAGGAACGGTATGAACACTGAAGCTTTCTTT.

This clonotype has a handful of counts. V gene TRBV6-6 combines with J gene TRBJ2-4; 7 bases fit TRBD2. The CDR3 runs 16 residues. J was trimmed by 1 base and V by 2 bases; bases with no gene match: 5. Germline V gene sequence: CDR1 MNHNY, CDR2 SVGAGI (reference sequence). In DNA, the CDR3 is TGTGCCAGCAGTTACGGGCGGGGGAGGGCCAAAAACATTCAGTACTTC. Amino acids: CASSYGRGRAKNIQYF.

This clonotype was counted a few times. The chain is built from TRBV2 and TRBJ2-5, with a tentative D call TRBD1 (6 bases). Germline V gives CDR1 SNHLY, CDR2 FYNNEI. The CDR3 length is 15 residues. V was trimmed by 4 bases and J by 3 bases, leaving 15 bases between them. The CDR3 DNA sequence: TGTGCCAGCAGTGGACAGGACCAATACAAAGAGACCCAGTACTTC. It is translated as CASSGQDQYKETQYF.

The rearrangement uses TRBV7-9 and TRBJ2-7; a weak D match, TRBD2 (6 bases). CDR3 length: 13 amino acids. Trimming cost V 5 bases and J 4 bases, with 12 bases left between them. The germline V gene has CDR1 SEHNR and CDR2 FQNEAQ (reference sequence). This CDR3 reads CASSSGGGYEQYV. The CDR3 DNA sequence: TGTGCCAGCAGCAGCGGTGGAGGGTACGAGCAGTACGTC.

This clonotype appeared a few times. V usage is TRBV7-3 and J usage is TRBJ2-3; either TRBD1 or TRBD2 may supply D (5 bases each). Germline V gives CDR1 SGHTA, CDR2 FQGTGA. V was cut by 5 bases and J by 5 bases, with 14 bases left in between. The CDR3 totals 14 residues. The DNA for the CDR3 is TGTGCCAGCAGCGCCCTCGGGGCTGGAGATACGCAGTATTTT. This encodes CASSALGAGDTQYF.

This chain joins TRBV6-5 and TRBJ1-1, with D possibly TRBD1 on 6 matching bases. The CDR3 has 13 amino acids. V was cut by 4 bases and J by 6 bases, with 12 bases left in between. Germline V CDR1 and CDR2: MNHEY, SVGAGI. The CDR3 here is CASSSTGLAEAFF. The CDR3 nucleotides are TGTGCCAGCAGTTCAACAGGGCTGGCTGAAGCTTTCTTT.

This clonotype was detected ten times or more. The chain combines TRBV7-9 with TRBJ2-3; 8 bases match TRBD2. This CDR3 is 16 amino acids long. J was trimmed by 4 bases and V by 2 bases; bases with no gene match: 8. Germline CDR1 SEHNR, CDR2 FQNEAQ (reference sequence). CDR3: CASSLRRGGRADTQYF. As DNA, the CDR3 is TGTGCCAGCAGCTTAAGACGGGGGGGCCGGGCAGATACGCAGTATTTT.

This clonotype was counted at least ten times. This rearrangement joins TRBV12-3 or TRBV12-4 to TRBJ1-2; 9 nucleotides match TRBD1. The CDR3 contains 13 residues. The trim removed 3 bases at V and 6 bases at J, leaving 2 bases unmatched. The CDR3 bases are TGTGCCAGCAGTTTGACAGGGGGACATGGCTACACCTTC. Encoded protein: CASSLTGGHGYTF.

This clonotype was seen repeatedly, ten times or more. The chain links TRBV5-1 to TRBJ2-1, with D perhaps TRBD1 or TRBD2 (5 bases each). Trimming took 6 bases from V and 6 from J, leaving 16 bases between them. The CDR3 extends over 14 amino acids. The germline V gene encodes CDR1 SGHRS and CDR2 YFSETQ. The CDR3 DNA reads as TGCGCCAGCATCCCGGGGCCCCCCGGCAATGAGCAGTTCTTC. It is translated as CASIPGPPGNEQFF.

This clonotype showed up many times. The V and J genes are TRBV5-6 and TRBJ2-7, with D unresolved. This CDR3 has 11 residues. Trimming pared 9 bases from V and 5 bases from J, leaving 12 bases between. Germline values: CDR1 SGHDT, CDR2 YYEEEE. This CDR3 reads CATGRSHEQYF. The CDR3 DNA reads as TGTGCCACCGGACGGAGTCACGAGCAGTACTTC. Together with reference TRBV5-6 and TRBJ2-7, the CDR3 gives the full variable domain: DAGVTQSPTHLIKTRGQQVTLRCSPKSGHDTVSWYQQALGQGPQFIFQYYEEEERQRGNFPDRFSGHQFPNYSSELNVNALLLGDSALYLCATGRSHEQYFGPGTRLTVT.

The table lists this clonotype with a few counts. The J gene is TRBJ1-1, the V gene TRBV10-3; tentatively, D is TRBD1 (5 bases). Germline lookup yields CDR1 ENHRY and CDR2 SYGVKD. Trimming shortened V by 10 bases and J by 3 bases, and 12 bases separated the two germline ends. CDR3 length: 12 amino acids. CDR3 in amino acids: CATQGGYTEAFF. Here the CDR3 DNA reads TGTGCCACCCAGGGAGGTTACACTGAAGCTTTCTTT.

This clonotype was counted only a few times. The rearrangement links TRBV2 to TRBJ2-2; 7 bases match TRBD1. V shed 5 bases and J 6 bases; nucleotides not matched to a gene: 9. Germline V lookup: CDR1 SNHLY, CDR2 FYNNEI. The CDR3 is made up of 15 amino acids. In nucleotides, the CDR3 is TGTGCCAGCAGTCCGTCCCCAGGGGGTGCCGGGGAGCTGTTTTTT. It yields the protein CASSPSPGGAGELFF.

This clonotype was counted ten times or more. The chain carries TRBV20-1 and TRBJ1-5; tentative D call: TRBD1 (5 bases). Looked up from germline, CDR1 is DFQATT and CDR2 is SNEGSKA (reference sequence). V dropped 5 bases and J dropped 2 bases, with 16 bases sitting between them. CDR3 length equals 15 residues. The CDR3 DNA reads TGCAGTGCTCTGTCCGGGGCGAACGGCAATCAGCCCCAGCATTTT. It yields the protein CSALSGANGNQPQHF.

This clonotype came up many times. This rearrangement joins TRBV5-1 to TRBJ2-7; possible D gene TRBD2, 6 bases. The germline V and J ends were trimmed by 5 bases and 3 bases, with 24 bases remaining between them. This CDR3 contains 17 residues. Per germline, CDR1 SGHRS and CDR2 YFSETQ. The CDR3 region is CASSSQGGRQAHYEQYF. The CDR3 DNA reads as TGCGCCAGCAGTTCCCAGGGAGGTCGTCAGGCGCACTACGAGCAGTACTTC.

This sequence joins TRBV18 and TRBJ2-1; TRBD1 is a possible D gene (5 bases). The ends were cut back, 6 bases at V and 9 bases at J, with 12 bases in the middle. The CDR3 sequence is 12 residues long. The germline gives CDR1 KGHSH, CDR2 LQKENI. The CDR3 loop reads CASSPSRGEQFF. CDR3 coding DNA: TGTGCCAGCTCCCCCTCAAGGGGTGAGCAGTTCTTC.

This clonotype has a handful of counts. The chain is built from TRBV27 and TRBJ1-1, with D perhaps matching TRBD1 (6 bases). The CDR3 is 16 residues long. Germline V lookup: CDR1 MNHEY, CDR2 SMNVEV (reference sequence). Trimming shortened V by 0 bases and J by 0 bases, and 11 bases separated the two germline ends. The CDR3 reads CASSLSWTAMNTEAFF. CDR3 coding DNA: TGTGCCAGCAGTTTATCGTGGACAGCGATGAACACTGAAGCTTTCTTT.

The table lists this clonotype with many counts. J is TRBJ2-2 and V is TRBV5-1; TRBD1 might be the D (6 bases). Germline V lookup: CDR1 SGHRS, CDR2 YFSETQ. V lost 1 base and J 3 bases, leaving 13 bases between the germline ends. The CDR3 extends over 16 amino acids. CDR3 in amino acids: CASSLKQGPHTGELFF. The CDR3 DNA is TGCGCCAGCAGCTTGAAACAGGGTCCCCACACCGGGGAGCTGTTTTTT.

The rearrangement uses TRBV4-3 and TRBJ2-7; TRBD1 matches at 7 bases. The V gene end was trimmed by 1 base and the J gene end by 6 bases; junction bases not matched to a gene: 9. CDR3 length: 15 amino acids. Germline V CDR1 and CDR2: LGHNA, YSLEER. CDR3 DNA sequence: TGCGCCAGCAGCCAAGTTATAGGGGGCCAGGCCGAGCAGTACTTC. This translates into CASSQVIGGQAEQYF.

In this sample, this clonotype turned up many times. The CDR3 nucleotides read TGCAGTGCTAGTCTCAGGGAGGGGACCGGGGAGCTGTTTTTT. Encoded protein: CSASLREGTGELFF. The chain recombines TRBV20-1 with TRBJ2-2; 7 nucleotides align to TRBD2. Per the germline V gene, CDR1 is DFQATT and CDR2 is SNEGSKA (reference sequence). The CDR3 totals 14 residues. V lost 3 bases to trimming and J lost 5 bases; unmatched junction nucleotides: 6.

This clonotype has a handful of counts. The gene calls are TRBV29-1 and TRBJ1-3, with D unclear. Germline V gives CDR1 SQVTM, CDR2 ANQGSEA. V was clipped by 5 bases and J by 0 bases, with 17 bases between them. The CDR3 is 16 residues long. CDR3 nucleotides: TGCAGCGTTTCCCCCTCCAGTGAAAGCTCTGGAAACACCATATATTTT. It specifies CSVSPSSESSGNTIYF. Full variable domain (outside the CDR3, taken from reference TRBV29-1 and TRBJ1-3): SAVISQKPSRDICQRGTSLTIQCQVDSQVTMMFWYRQQPGQSLTLIATANQGSEATYESGFVIDKFPISRPNLTFSTLTVSNMSPEDSSIYLCSVSPSSESSGNTIYFGEGSWLTVV.

This clonotype appeared many times. The chain joins TRBV12-3 or TRBV12-4 to TRBJ2-3, with TRBD2 as a possible D gene (5 bases). The CDR3 consists of 15 residues. Between the trimmed V and J ends, which lost 3 bases and 2 bases, there was a span of 12 bases. The CDR3 DNA is TGTGCCAGCAGTTTTTCGGGGTCTCTCACAGATACGCAGTATTTT. As protein: CASSFSGSLTDTQYF.

This clonotype was seen a few times. The chain links TRBV6-5 to TRBJ2-6; D is ambiguous. The germline gives CDR1 MNHEY, CDR2 SVGAGI. V was clipped by 2 bases and J by 4 bases, with 9 bases between them. The CDR3 is 15 residues long. As DNA, the CDR3 is TGTGCCAGCAGTTACGGTTTACCGGGGGCCAACGTCCTGACTTTC. It translates to CASSYGLPGANVLTF.

The V call is TRBV28, the J call TRBJ1-2; D gene unclear. Germline V gives CDR1 MDHEN, CDR2 SYDVKM. The V gene lost 2 bases and the J gene lost 7 bases, with 5 bases spanning the gap. The CDR3 is 11 residues long. This chain's CDR3 is CASSLQRGYTF. The CDR3, as DNA: TGTGCCAGCAGTTTACAGCGTGGCTACACCTTC.

The chain couples TRBV7-8 to TRBJ1-5; TRBD1 might be the D (6 bases). From germline, CDR1 is SGHVS and CDR2 FQNEAQ. CDR3 length: 14 residues. Trimming left V 6 bases short and J 1 base short, with 10 bases between. The CDR3 protein is CASSDGQSNQPQHF. The CDR3 region has the DNA TGTGCCAGCAGTGATGGACAGAGCAATCAGCCCCAGCATTTT.

This rearrangement joins TRBV6-2 or TRBV6-3 to TRBJ1-1; 9 bases align to TRBD1. Germline V gene sequence: CDR1 MNHEY, CDR2 SVGEGT. The CDR3 loop spans 14 amino acids. V lost 0 bases, J lost 10 bases, and 6 bases stayed unmatched. The CDR3 sequence: CASSYSAQGARAFF. CDR3 bases: TGTGCCAGCAGTTACTCGGCACAGGGGGCGCGAGCTTTCTTT.

The J gene is TRBJ2-1, the V gene TRBV5-6, with TRBD1 matching 8 bases. The CDR3 length is 14 residues. Germline CDR1 SGHDT, CDR2 YYEEEE. Trimming removed 8 bases from V and 7 bases from J; junction bases left unmatched: 11. CDR3 protein: CASHPPTGVNEQFF. The CDR3, as DNA: TGTGCCAGTCACCCACCGACAGGGGTGAATGAGCAGTTCTTC.

This clonotype was observed a few times. CDR3 in DNA: TGCGCCAGCAGCGATCTAGCGGGGGTCGCAGATACGCAGTATTTT. Amino acid sequence: CASSDLAGVADTQYF. J is TRBJ2-3 and V is TRBV5-1; 10 bases agree with TRBD2. V was clipped by 4 bases and J by 4 bases; unmatched bases: 6. Germline CDR1 is SGHRS and CDR2 is YFSETQ. The CDR3 totals 15 residues.

The table lists this clonotype with a few counts. The rearrangement joins TRBV18 to TRBJ2-7; D might be TRBD2 (5 bases). CDR1 is KGHSH, CDR2 LQKENI, per germline. The CDR3 is 13 amino acids. V lost 6 bases to trimming and J lost 4 bases, with 13 bases between them. CDR3 in amino acids: CASSTGELYEQYV. The CDR3 DNA reads as TGTGCCAGCTCCACCGGGGAATTATACGAGCAGTACGTC.